These 12 T cell receptor beta chains share one sample of origin, sequenced in a study of molecular identifiers for immune sequencing clone quantification. TCRdb re-called the PCR reads through MiXCR, storing one row per CDR3 protein. The sample lists about half a million distinct CDR3 sequences, under 30% occurring once. Sample: naive CD8+ T cells from blood, with Jurkat cell RNA spiked in. The subset: FACS-sorted CD8+CD4-CCR7+CD45RA+ naive T cells. The receptor set was obtained from a human donor in good health. Some libraries in this study had Jurkat cell RNA spiked in.

On this clonotype: A read error may explain this, as a much larger clone is one base away. This chain uses TRBV11-2 with TRBJ2-5; D is tentatively TRBD1 or TRBD2 (5 bases each). The germline V gene encodes CDR1 SGHAT and CDR2 FQNNGV. V was trimmed by 2 bases and J by 7 bases, leaving 14 bases between them. This CDR3 region has 14 residues. CDR3 nucleotide sequence: TGTGCCAGCAGCTTACCCGGGACCTTAGGGACCCAGTACTTC. Residues: CASSLPGTLGTQYF.

A remark on this clonotype: At one of its ends the junction is not consistent with the germline gene, which may arise from a read error. The chain is built from TRBV5-1 and TRBJ2-5; the D gene could be TRBD1 or TRBD2 (5 bases each). The CDR3 extends over 16 amino acids. Germline V gene lookup returns CDR1 SGHRS and CDR2 YFSETQ. CDR3 nucleotide sequence: TGCGCCAGCAGCTTGGCCGGCAGGGACCCGGGTGAGAGCCAGTACTTC. Translating gives CASSLAGRDPGESQYF.

The sample holds a few counts of this clonotype. The chain employs TRBV20-1 and TRBJ2-7, with D unresolved. Trimming took off 5 bases at V and 2 bases at J, with 13 bases between the two ends. This CDR3 has 13 amino acids. In germline, CDR1 is DFQATT, CDR2 SNEGSKA (reference sequence). Here the CDR3 reads CSAPDEEPYEQYF. DNA of the CDR3: TGCAGTGCTCCGGACGAAGAGCCCTACGAGCAGTACTTC.

This clonotype was recorded at least ten times. The chain uses TRBV7-2 and TRBJ2-3; 10 nucleotides agree with TRBD1. J gave up 5 bases and V 1 base, and 6 bases lay outside the gene matches. Per the germline V gene, CDR1 is SGHTA and CDR2 is FQGNSA. The CDR3 loop spans 16 amino acids. This chain's CDR3 is CASSLVGTGVLDTQYF. The CDR3 coding sequence is TGTGCCAGCAGCTTAGTGGGGACAGGGGTTTTAGATACGCAGTATTTT.

This clonotype was observed a handful of times. The rearrangement links TRBV7-2 to TRBJ1-4, with TRBD1 matching 8 bases. This CDR3 is 17 amino acids long. In germline, CDR1 is SGHTA, CDR2 FQGNSA. V gave up 4 bases and J gave up 3 bases; unmatched junction bases: 10. In DNA form, the CDR3 reads TGTGCCAGCAGCTCCGTCCCGGGACAGGAGCCTAATGAAAAACTGTTTTTT. Amino acid sequence: CASSSVPGQEPNEKLFF.

Remarks on this clonotype: An end of the junction does not agree with germline; a read error may underlie this. This chain joins TRBV27 and TRBJ1-4; D not certain. CDR3 length: 13 residues. The germline CDR1 and CDR2 sequences are MNHEY and SMNVEV (reference sequence). CDR3 coding DNA: TGTGCCAGCAGTTCTGGGTACAATGAAAGACTGTTTTTT. Encoded protein: CASSSGYNERLFF.

This clonotype has more than one count but fewer than ten. The chain links TRBV20-1 to TRBJ1-5; maybe TRBD1 (5 bases). The germline CDR1 and CDR2 sequences are DFQATT and SNEGSKA (reference sequence). The CDR3 consists of 16 residues. V was clipped by 0 bases and J by 9 bases, with 21 bases between them. CDR3 in amino acids: CSARELGGGPLGPQHF. CDR3 sequence (DNA): TGCAGTGCTAGAGAACTAGGCGGGGGTCCGCTAGGGCCCCAGCATTTT.

The table lists this clonotype with many counts. The chain couples TRBV27 to TRBJ2-3; D gene uncertain. CDR1 and CDR2 (germline): MNHEY, SMNVEV (reference sequence). CDR3 length: 16 residues. V gave up 5 bases and J gave up 1 base, with 16 bases separating them. CDR3 nucleotide sequence: TGTGCCAGCAGTCCCCAACGGGTGGCGGGCACAGATACGCAGTATTTT. Protein sequence: CASSPQRVAGTDTQYF.

CDR3 residues: CASSDRHPDYGYTF. CDR3 DNA: TGTGCCAGCAGTGACAGGCACCCTGACTATGGCTACACCTTC. The chain combines TRBV3-1 with TRBJ1-2; perhaps TRBD1 as D (6 bases). V was clipped by 6 bases and J by 3 bases, with 14 bases between them. Germline CDR1 reads LGHDT; CDR2 reads YNNKEL (reference sequence). The CDR3 has 14 amino acids. Supplemented by reference TRBV3-1 and TRBJ1-2, the full variable domain reads DTAVSQTPKYLVTQMGNDKSIKCEQNLGHDTMYWYKQDSKKFLKIMFSYNNKELIINETVPNRFSPKSPDKAHLNLHINSLELGDSAVYFCASSDRHPDYGYTFGSGTRLTVV.

This clonotype was detected many times. J is TRBJ2-7 and V is TRBV5-1; D call uncertain. Looked up from germline, CDR1 is SGHRS and CDR2 is YFSETQ. Trimming pared 1 base from V and 3 bases from J, leaving 14 bases between. The CDR3 is 15 residues long. CDR3 sequence reads: CASSLKSSSYYEQYF. DNA for the CDR3: TGCGCCAGCAGCTTGAAAAGTAGCTCTTACTACGAGCAGTACTTC. Drawing the rest from reference TRBV5-1 and TRBJ2-7, the complete variable domain is KAGVTQTPRYLIKTRGQQVTLSCSPISGHRSVSWYQQTPGQGLQFLFEYFSETQRNKGNFPGRFSGRQFSNSRSEMNVSTLELGDSALYLCASSLKSSSYYEQYFGPGTRLTVT.

The table lists this clonotype with many counts. The chain carries TRBV29-1 and TRBJ1-5; D is possibly TRBD1 (6 bases). The CDR3 runs 14 residues. The germline V gene has CDR1 SQVTM and CDR2 ANQGSEA. V lost 6 bases and J 3 bases, leaving 15 bases between the germline ends. Here the CDR3 reads CSVGDRQANQPQHF. CDR3 nucleotide sequence: TGCAGCGTGGGAGACCGACAGGCCAATCAGCCCCAGCATTTT.

At least ten counts were recorded for this clonotype. V and J are TRBV6-6 and TRBJ2-4; TRBD1 aligns across 8 bases. Per the germline V gene, CDR1 is MNHNY and CDR2 is SVGAGI (reference sequence). Losses at the gene ends were 2 bases for V and 15 bases for J; bases not matched to a gene: 6. The CDR3 sequence is 12 residues long. The CDR3 DNA follows: TGTGCCAGCAGTTACGTGGACAGGGAGTCGTACTTC. Its translation: CASSYVDRESYF.